The T cell receptor (beta chain) under discussion was sequenced for a study of identifying expanded T cells in peripheral blood. The length of the CDR3 is 11 residues. Germline V gives CDR1 SGHDT, CDR2 YYEEEE. Trimming took 4 bases from V and 7 from J, leaving 9 bases between them. Here immunoSEQ multiplex PCR was the method, and the copy in TCRdb shows in-frame clones only, minus some. Among tens of thousands of clones, around 81% were seen once, and the ten largest hold about 15%. V gene TRBV5-6 combines with J gene TRBJ2-7; D is undetermined. Sequencing was performed on blood. This clonotype was sampled from a person aged 18 to 75 in good health. Here the CDR3 reads CASSASVEQYF. The DNA for the CDR3 is TGTGCCAGCAGCGCGTCGGTAGAGCAGTACTTC.